These 23 T cell receptor beta chains share one sample of origin, sequenced in a study of regulatory T cells in long-lasting Graves disease. Combining iRepertoire HTBI primers with Arm-PCR of CDR3 regions, the authors built TCR beta libraries. TCRdb itself ran the multiplex PCR reads through MiXCR, one entry per CDR3 protein. This sample has over 450,000 distinct CDR3 sequences; under 25% occur once, and the top ten carry around 7%. Described time point: persistent/refractory GD, antithyroid drugs over 5 years with positive TRAb. Extracted RNA from PBMCs served as the source of the TCR library. Sequencing was performed on peripheral blood mononuclear cells (PBMCs), taken when the disease was refractory, from a patient treated with antithyroid drugs. The source is a female donor with Graves disease.

This clonotype was counted at least ten times. The V call is TRBV2, the J call TRBJ2-5; 13 bases line up with TRBD2. J lost 7 bases, V lost 4 bases, and 6 bases had no gene match. Germline V gene sequence: CDR1 SNHLY, CDR2 FYNNEI. The CDR3 runs to 15 residues. DNA for the CDR3: TGTGCCAGCAGTGGGACTAGCGGGAGTATTGGGACCCAGTACTTC. As protein: CASSGTSGSIGTQYF.

In this sample, this clonotype turned up a few times. V and J are TRBV5-6 and TRBJ1-6, with D possibly matching TRBD1 (5 bases). The CDR3 is 16 amino acids. Trimming took 1 base from V and 6 from J, leaving 14 bases between them. Per germline, CDR1 SGHDT and CDR2 YYEEEE. The CDR3 loop reads CASSLNSNGGNSPLHF. The CDR3 nucleotides read TGTGCCAGCAGCTTGAATTCAAATGGGGGTAATTCACCCCTCCACTTT.

The chain combines TRBV19 with TRBJ1-1; a weak D match, TRBD1 (5 bases). The CDR3 has 14 amino acids. Germline CDR1 and CDR2: LNHDA and SQIVND (reference sequence). V dropped 0 bases and J dropped 6 bases, with 11 bases sitting between them. The CDR3 here is CASSIDPGTPEAFF. The CDR3, as DNA: TGTGCCAGTAGTATAGATCCCGGGACGCCTGAAGCTTTCTTT.

V and J are TRBV20-1 and TRBJ2-7; 9 bases map to TRBD2. There are 13 residues in the CDR3. CDR1 and CDR2 from the germline V gene are DFQATT and SNEGSKA (reference sequence). Trimming cost V 4 bases and J 1 base; bases outside gene matches: 2. The CDR3 DNA reads TGCAGTGCTAATAGCGGGGGATCCTACGAGCAGTACTTC. As protein: CSANSGGSYEQYF.

The chain links TRBV20-1 to TRBJ2-5; TRBD1 matches 9 bases. CDR3 size: 15 residues. Germline V CDR1 and CDR2: DFQATT, SNEGSKA (reference sequence). Trimming removed 1 base from V and 0 bases from J; junction bases left unmatched: 3. CDR3 DNA: TGCAGTGCTAGAGGGGACAGGGTGAACCAAGAGACCCAGTACTTC. Encoded protein: CSARGDRVNQETQYF.

This clonotype showed up many times. J is TRBJ1-6 and V is TRBV7-8; TRBD1 might be the D (6 bases). The V end was cut by 0 bases, the J end by 6 bases, with 9 bases between. Germline CDR1 and CDR2: SGHVS and FQNEAQ. The CDR3 runs 15 residues. The CDR3 DNA follows: TGTGCCAGCAGCTTAGCCAGGGGAGGTAATTCACCCCTCCACTTT. Translating it yields CASSLARGGNSPLHF.

Many counts were recorded for this clonotype. V gene TRBV3-1 combines with J gene TRBJ2-7; no clear D gene. V was pared by 0 bases and J by 1 base, with 10 bases between. The CDR3 totals 15 residues. CDR1 is LGHDT and CDR2 is YNNKEL in the germline V gene (reference sequence). The CDR3: CASSQESLGSYEQYF. The CDR3 region has the DNA TGTGCCAGCAGCCAAGAATCCCTTGGGTCCTACGAGCAGTACTTC.

This clonotype was counted ten times or more. Here the CDR3 DNA reads TGTGCCAGCAGTTTAGATAGAGGGGGACTATATGGCTACACCTTC. Encoded protein: CASSLDRGGLYGYTF. The chain couples TRBV28 to TRBJ1-2, with a possible D match to TRBD1 (6 bases). V lost 2 bases, J lost 5 bases, and 15 bases lay in between. Looked up from germline, CDR1 is MDHEN and CDR2 is SYDVKM. This CDR3 comprises 15 residues.

In this sample, this clonotype turned up once. This chain uses TRBV5-6 with TRBJ1-5; maybe TRBD1 (5 bases). Per germline, CDR1 SGHDT and CDR2 YYEEEE. Trimming took off 5 bases at V and 2 bases at J, with 17 bases between the two ends. The CDR3 covers 16 residues. For the CDR3, the DNA is TGTGCCAGCAGTCTAATGGAAAGGGGTGGCAATCAGCCCCAGCATTTT. Translating it yields CASSLMERGGNQPQHF.

The CDR3 sequence: CASSPGWGSQPQHF. The CDR3 DNA sequence: TGCGCCAGCAGCCCGGGATGGGGCAGTCAGCCCCAGCATTTT. The chain is built from TRBV5-1 and TRBJ1-5; TRBD1 is a possible D gene (5 bases). Trimming removed 4 bases from V and 6 bases from J, with 14 bases in between. Germline V gene data show CDR1 as SGHRS and CDR2 as YFSETQ. CDR3 length: 14 amino acids.

At least ten counts were recorded for this clonotype. V and J are TRBV11-1 and TRBJ1-1, with a possible D match to TRBD1 (5 bases). Per germline, CDR1 SGHAT and CDR2 FQDESV (reference sequence). Trimming shortened V by 2 bases and J by 7 bases, and 8 bases separated the two germline ends. The CDR3 is 12 residues long. The CDR3 sequence: CASSLRGDEAFF. CDR3 sequence (DNA): TGTGCCAGCAGCTTAAGAGGGGATGAAGCTTTCTTT. Full variable domain (missing parts from reference TRBV11-1 and TRBJ1-1): EAEVAQSPRYKITEKSQAVAFWCDPISGHATLYWYRQILGQGPELLVQFQDESVVDDSQLPKDRFSAERLKGVDSTLKIQPAELGDSAMYLCASSLRGDEAFFGQGTRLTVV.

This clonotype was detected ten times or more. The genes are TRBV2 and TRBJ1-1; no firm D call. The CDR3 is 13 amino acids. Germline V gives CDR1 SNHLY, CDR2 FYNNEI. V was trimmed by 3 bases and J by 0 bases, leaving 5 bases between them. The CDR3 loop is CASSERMNTEAFF. CDR3 DNA sequence: TGTGCCAGCAGTGAGAGGATGAACACTGAAGCTTTCTTT.

This clonotype was recorded many times. CDR3 in DNA: TGTGCCAGCAGTCCCCTAGGGAGTTCGGAGACCCAGTACTTC. Its protein is CASSPLGSSETQYF. The rearrangement links TRBV28 to TRBJ2-5; maybe TRBD2 (5 bases). The V end lost 5 bases, the J end lost 5 bases, and 15 bases lay between the germline ends. CDR3 length equals 14 residues. Germline V gives CDR1 MDHEN, CDR2 SYDVKM.

This clonotype was seen ten or more times. This rearrangement joins TRBV11-3 to TRBJ2-4; tentatively, D is TRBD2 (6 bases). The CDR3 has 17 residues. Trimming shortened V by 5 bases and J by 0 bases, and 17 bases separated the two germline ends. CDR1 SGHNT and CDR2 YENEEA come from the germline V gene. This CDR3 reads CASSARLGDLAKNIQYF. In DNA, the CDR3 is TGTGCCAGCAGCGCGAGACTAGGGGATCTAGCCAAAAACATTCAGTACTTC.

The sample holds many counts of this clonotype. The rearrangement uses TRBV2 and TRBJ2-5; D not resolved. CDR3 length: 11 residues. Trimming took 1 base from V and 9 from J, leaving 6 bases between them. Germline values: CDR1 SNHLY, CDR2 FYNNEI. The CDR3 sequence is CASSEEAPQYF. DNA for the CDR3: TGTGCCAGCAGTGAAGAGGCACCCCAGTACTTC.

This clonotype was observed once. A much larger clone differs by one base, so this may be a read error. The chain employs TRBV11-3 and TRBJ2-7, with TRBD2 matching over 9 bases. CDR3 size: 15 residues. Germline V CDR1 and CDR2: SGHNT, YENEEA. With V trimmed by 5 bases and J by 3 bases, 8 bases remained unmatched. CDR3 DNA sequence: TGTGCCAGCAGCAGAAGGACTAGCGTGATCTACGAGCAGTACTTC. Translation: CASSRRTSVIYEQYF.

The rearrangement links TRBV4-3 to TRBJ1-6; 9 nucleotides align to TRBD1. The CDR3 extends over 16 amino acids. The germline V gene has CDR1 LGHNA and CDR2 YSLEER. V dropped 3 bases and J dropped 9; count of bases not matched to a gene: 9. CDR3 in DNA: TGCGCCAGCAGCCAGGAGTACAGGGGGCCCGGTTCACCCCTCCACTTT. Protein sequence: CASSQEYRGPGSPLHF.

There are many counts of this clonotype. V gene TRBV27 combines with J gene TRBJ1-5; 8 nucleotides align to TRBD1. Germline V gives CDR1 MNHEY, CDR2 SMNVEV (reference sequence). CDR3 length: 17 amino acids. Trimming took 5 bases from V and 1 from J; bases not matched to a gene: 10. This CDR3 is CASSPLTGGISNQPQHF. As DNA, the CDR3 is TGTGCCAGCAGTCCCCTCACAGGGGGAATAAGCAATCAGCCCCAGCATTTT.

This clonotype appeared many times. The chain employs TRBV20-1 and TRBJ1-1; D not resolved. CDR1 DFQATT and CDR2 SNEGSKA come from the germline V gene (reference sequence). The CDR3 length is 13 residues. V lost 5 bases, J lost 0 bases, and 10 bases lay in between. The CDR3, as DNA: TGCAGTGCTCCCGAGGACCTGAACACTGAAGCTTTCTTT. This gives the protein CSAPEDLNTEAFF.

This clonotype appeared a few times. The chain joins TRBV10-3 to TRBJ1-1; no clear D gene. CDR3 length equals 13 residues. The germline V gene encodes CDR1 ENHRY and CDR2 SYGVKD. Between the trimmed V and J ends, which lost 11 bases and 2 bases, there was a span of 15 bases. The CDR3 sequence: CASNTDFNTEAFF. CDR3 nucleotide sequence: TGTGCCTCAAATACGGATTTCAACACTGAAGCTTTCTTT.

This clonotype was seen repeatedly, ten times or more. V and J are TRBV12-3 or TRBV12-4 and TRBJ1-5; D not certain. The V end lost 5 bases, the J end lost 7 bases, and 18 bases lay between the germline ends. The CDR3 totals 15 residues. This CDR3 reads CASSDSSKLGQPQHF. The CDR3 nucleotides read TGTGCCAGCAGTGATTCCTCTAAGTTGGGGCAGCCCCAGCATTTT.

The J gene is TRBJ1-2, the V gene TRBV9; D gene uncertain. The germline V and J ends were trimmed by 0 bases and 3 bases, with 12 bases remaining between them. This CDR3 is 15 amino acids long. Germline V CDR1 and CDR2: SGDLS, YYNGEE. The CDR3 is CASSVGVTPDYGYTF. CDR3 bases: TGTGCCAGCAGCGTAGGCGTCACGCCTGACTATGGCTACACCTTC.

V gene TRBV7-9 combines with J gene TRBJ1-6; D remains ambiguous. Germline-derived CDR1 and CDR2 are SEHNR and FQNEAQ (reference sequence). The germline V and J ends were trimmed by 3 bases and 7 bases, with 7 bases remaining between them. There are 13 residues in the CDR3. In DNA form, the CDR3 reads TGTGCCAGCAGCTTTATTGTCAATTCACCCCTCCACTTT. Protein sequence: CASSFIVNSPLHF. Based on the CDR3 plus reference TRBV7-9 and TRBJ1-6, the full variable domain is DTGVSQNPRHKITKRGQNVTFRCDPISEHNRLYWYRQTLGQGPEFLTYFQNEAQLEKSRLLSDRFSAERPKGSFSTLEIQRTEQGDSAMYLCASSFIVNSPLHFGNGTRLTVT.